These 5 T cell receptor beta chains were all obtained from the same sample, sequenced in a study of regulatory T cells in long-lasting Graves disease. Specified time point: newly diagnosed GD, antithyroid drugs for less than 3 months. TCR sequences were obtained from RNA taken from PBMCs. Researchers made TCR beta libraries by using iRepertoire HTBI primers and running Arm-PCR on CDR3 regions. MiXCR, applied by TCRdb to the multiplex PCR reads, yields one record per CDR3 protein. The top ten clones hold approximately 20% of a sample with more than 300,000 distinct CDR3 sequences, roughly 10% of them seen once. These data were likewise used in another study, on T cells in Graves' hyperthyroidism and ophthalmopathy.

This material consisted of peripheral blood mononuclear cells (PBMCs), taken at new diagnosis, from a patient treated with antithyroid drugs. These TCRs come from a woman younger than 35 with Graves disease.

This clonotype was seen ten or more times. The V and J genes are TRBV7-2 and TRBJ1-2; no reliable D call. CDR3 length equals 17 residues. V was pared by 2 bases and J by 5 bases, with 21 bases between. Germline CDR1 and CDR2: SGHTA and FQGNSA. CDR3 amino acids: CASSLRPGDSGEYGYTF. CDR3 DNA: TGTGCCAGCAGCTTAAGACCAGGCGATTCCGGCGAGTATGGCTACACCTTC.

Regarding this clonotype: Sequence at one end of the junction differs from germline and may be a read error. The rearrangement uses TRBV5-5 and TRBJ1-1; 12 nucleotides match TRBD1. CDR1 is SGHKS, CDR2 YYEKEE, per germline (reference sequence). The CDR3 spans 20 residues. CDR3 protein: CASSQSWLGQGAQGGTEAFF. CDR3 DNA sequence: TGCGCCAGCAGCCAATCTTGGTTGGGACAGGGGGCCCAGGGCGGCACTGAAGCTTTCTTT.

The chain employs TRBV7-9 and TRBJ1-2; D is uncertain. V was trimmed by 5 bases and J by 3 bases, leaving 19 bases between them. This CDR3 contains 16 residues. CDR1 is SEHNR, CDR2 FQNEAQ, per germline (reference sequence). The CDR3 DNA follows: TGTGCCAGCAGCGACTCCATGAGCCTAGCCCACTATGGCTACACCTTC. Encoded protein: CASSDSMSLAHYGYTF.

This clonotype was seen many times. V usage is TRBV6-5 and J usage is TRBJ1-6, with 8 positions matching TRBD1. The CDR3 sequence is 18 residues long. With 2 bases clipped from V and 0 bases from J, the junction kept 6 bases outside the gene matches. Germline values: CDR1 MNHEY, CDR2 SVGAGI. CDR3 sequence (DNA): TGTGCCAGCAGTTACGTGGGACAGGCGAGCTCCTATAATTCACCCCTCCACTTT. It codes for CASSYVGQASSYNSPLHF.

Comments on this clonotype: Just one base apart from a much larger clone, this may be a read error. In DNA, the CDR3 is TGTGTCAGCAGCTTGGCCCGGACAGAGTATAGCAATCAGCCCCAGCATTTT. The encoded protein is CVSSLARTEYSNQPQHF. The V and J genes are TRBV5-5 and TRBJ1-5; maybe TRBD1 (6 bases). The length of the CDR3 is 17 residues. Germline values: CDR1 SGHKS, CDR2 YYEKEE (reference sequence). Variable domain in full (rest from reference TRBV5-5 and TRBJ1-5): DAGVTQSPTHLIKTRGQQVTLRCSPISGHKSVSWYQQVLGQGPQFIFQYYEKEERGRGNFPDRFSARQFPNYSSELNVNALLLGDSALYLCVSSLARTEYSNQPQHFGDGTRLSIL.